This TCR beta chain was profiled in a study of response to subunit inactivated influenza vaccine (dated by TCRdb to about 2018). Regarding the research as a whole: Deep quantitative T cell receptor repertoire profiling was used in the study to track responses to a trivalent subunit inactivated influenza vaccine. Study-wide findings and limitations: It was suggested by the authors that each seasonal influenza vaccination may recruit only a limited number of new T cells.

The method behind the library was RT-PCR. The instrument was an Illumina HiSeq 2500. In TCRdb, the public reads were trimmed at Q25 with fastp and aligned with MiXCR, with productive beta chains retained. Duplicate CDR3 protein sequences are folded into a single record with the most common DNA and genes. The sample table shows a few hundred thousand distinct CDR3 sequences, and about 11% are seen once. The ten largest account for approximately 9.9% of the sample. Germline trimming: 3 bases from V, 4 bases from J; junction bases outside gene matches: 6. CDR1 SGHTA and CDR2 FQGNSA were looked up in the germline V gene. The CDR3 contains 14 residues, cysteine and phenylalanine counted. Only CDR3 DNA remains: 42 bases, in frame from the first base. This clonotype was counted a few times. Its binding antigen is unknown. There are no base qualities to consult, and no much larger clone falls within one base.

This sample was shared with a second study, whose subject was T cells expressing NK-cell markers. Drawing on the second study: The TCR beta cDNA libraries were made using 5'RACE template switching, a step that added both a universal primer site and unique molecular identifiers. Three sorted T-cell subsets (CD3+CD56+NKG2C+, CD3+CD56+NKG2C- and CD3+CD56-NKG2C+) from roughly eight donors had their TCR beta-chain repertoires profiled. Of the eight sequenced donors, seven were found to be HCMV-seropositive and one was found to be HCMV-seronegative. To restrict sorting to alphabetaTCR-expressing T cells, an anti-gammadeltaTCR antibody was added in several experiments. In more than five donors, the dominant CD3+CD56+NKG2C+ clonotypes were found to rank among the top 10 CD8+ clonotypes and to make up about 1.0-7.5% of CD8+ T cells. Those dominant clonotypes were again the most abundant among CD3+CD56-NKG2C+ cells in a few donors, at roughly 28.3-60.1%. Whether the expanded NKG2C-expressing T cell clones were specific for HCMV antigens remained unclear. The study sequenced eight donors, all healthy volunteers chosen at random: three men and five women. HCMV-specific IgG was detected in serum with a commercial ELISA kit to determine HCMV serostatus. Peripheral blood mononuclear cells were isolated from blood by Ficoll density gradient centrifugation. For a handful of donors, unsorted PBMC were also used to sequence bulk peripheral blood T-cell repertoires. cDNA synthesis was primed from the TCR beta constant segment and was followed by two successive PCR amplification steps. Sequencing of the libraries produced 2 x 150 bp reads on Illumina HiSeq 2000/2500, MiSeq or NextSeq. MIGEC was used to demultiplex reads and group reads by UMI, and MiTCR was used to assemble and quantify clonotypes. To remove erroneous sequences, TCR cDNA sequences were retained only when supported by two or more reads. The tcR package was used for downstream repertoire analysis, and clonotypes were matched across fractions by CDR3 nucleotide sequence plus V segment. Antigen specificity was annotated against VDJdb with VDJmatch, allowing one amino acid substitution in CDR3.

The origin of this receptor is a man in his forties or fifties who received an inactivated influenza vaccine. Donor details come from another sample of the same person, matched by shared clones. The sequences come from PBMCs from blood, collected on the day of vaccination. Recombination joined TRBV7-2 with TRBJ2-7; the central 7 bases match TRBD2. The nucleotide sequence is TGTGCCAGCAGCTTGAGGGCTAGCGGATACGAGCAGTACTTC. It encodes CASSLRASGYEQYF.